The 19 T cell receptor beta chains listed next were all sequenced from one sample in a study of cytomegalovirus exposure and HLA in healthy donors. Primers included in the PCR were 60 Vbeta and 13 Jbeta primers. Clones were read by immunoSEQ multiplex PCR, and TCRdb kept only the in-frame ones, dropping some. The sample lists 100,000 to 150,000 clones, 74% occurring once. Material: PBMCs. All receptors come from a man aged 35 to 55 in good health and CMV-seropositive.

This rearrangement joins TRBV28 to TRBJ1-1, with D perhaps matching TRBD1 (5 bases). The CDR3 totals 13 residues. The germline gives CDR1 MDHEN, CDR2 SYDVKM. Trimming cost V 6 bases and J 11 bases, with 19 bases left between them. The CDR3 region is CASRPPGRGQAFF. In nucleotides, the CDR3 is TGTGCCAGCAGACCCCCCGGGAGGGGTCAGGCTTTCTTT.

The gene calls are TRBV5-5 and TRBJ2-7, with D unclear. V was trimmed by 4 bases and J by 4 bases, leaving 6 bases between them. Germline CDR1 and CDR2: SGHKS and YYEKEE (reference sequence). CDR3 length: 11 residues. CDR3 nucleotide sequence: TGTGCCAGCAGCCCGGAGTACGAGCAGTACTTC. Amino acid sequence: CASSPEYEQYF.

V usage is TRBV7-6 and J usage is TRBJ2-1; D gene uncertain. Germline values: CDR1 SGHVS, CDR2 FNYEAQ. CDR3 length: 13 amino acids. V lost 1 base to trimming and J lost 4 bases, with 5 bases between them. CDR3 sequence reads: CASSLGAYNEQFF. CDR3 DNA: TGTGCCAGCAGCTTAGGGGCGTACAATGAGCAGTTCTTC.

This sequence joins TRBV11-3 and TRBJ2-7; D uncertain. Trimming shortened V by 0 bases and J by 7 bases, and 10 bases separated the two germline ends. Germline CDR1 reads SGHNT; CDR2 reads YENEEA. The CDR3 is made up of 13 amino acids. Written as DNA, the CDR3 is TGTGCCAGCAGCTTAGACCCTAGTCGAGAGCAGTACTTC. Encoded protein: CASSLDPSREQYF.

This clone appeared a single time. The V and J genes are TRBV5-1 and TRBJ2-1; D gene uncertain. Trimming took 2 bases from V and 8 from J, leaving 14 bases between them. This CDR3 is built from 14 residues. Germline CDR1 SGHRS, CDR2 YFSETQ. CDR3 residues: CASSLTVGRDEQFF. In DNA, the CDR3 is TGCGCCAGCAGCTTAACAGTGGGCCGTGATGAGCAGTTCTTC.

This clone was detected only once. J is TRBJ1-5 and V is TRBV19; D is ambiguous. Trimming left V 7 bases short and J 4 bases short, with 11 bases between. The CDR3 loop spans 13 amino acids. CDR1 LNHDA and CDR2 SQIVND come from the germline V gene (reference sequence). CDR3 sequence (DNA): TGTGCCAGTAATCTGGCGGAGAATCAGCCCCAGCATTTT. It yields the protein CASNLAENQPQHF.

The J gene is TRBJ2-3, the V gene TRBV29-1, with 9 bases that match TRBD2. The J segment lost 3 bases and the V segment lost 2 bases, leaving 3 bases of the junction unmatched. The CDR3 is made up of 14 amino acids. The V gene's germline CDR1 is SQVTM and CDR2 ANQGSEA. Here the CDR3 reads CSVERGLATDTQYF. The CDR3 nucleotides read TGCAGCGTTGAAAGAGGACTAGCGACAGATACGCAGTATTTT.

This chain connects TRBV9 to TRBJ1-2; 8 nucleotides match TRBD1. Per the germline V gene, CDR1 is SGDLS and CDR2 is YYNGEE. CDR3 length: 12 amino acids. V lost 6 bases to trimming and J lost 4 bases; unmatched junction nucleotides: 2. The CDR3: CASKDRVYGYTF. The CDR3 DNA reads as TGTGCCAGCAAGGACAGGGTCTATGGCTACACCTTC.

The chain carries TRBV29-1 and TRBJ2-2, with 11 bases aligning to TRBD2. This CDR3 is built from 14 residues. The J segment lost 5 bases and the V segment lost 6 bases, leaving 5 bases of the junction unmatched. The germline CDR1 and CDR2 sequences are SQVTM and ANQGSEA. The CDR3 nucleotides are TGCAGCGTCCAGGGACTAGCGGATACCGGGGAGCTGTTTTTT. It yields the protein CSVQGLADTGELFF.

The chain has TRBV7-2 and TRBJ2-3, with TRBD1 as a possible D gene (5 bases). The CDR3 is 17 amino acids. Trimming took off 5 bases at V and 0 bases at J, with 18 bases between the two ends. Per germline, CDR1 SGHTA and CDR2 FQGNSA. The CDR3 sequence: CASSTPPKGRSTDTQYF. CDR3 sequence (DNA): TGTGCCAGCAGCACACCGCCTAAGGGGCGAAGCACAGATACGCAGTATTTT.

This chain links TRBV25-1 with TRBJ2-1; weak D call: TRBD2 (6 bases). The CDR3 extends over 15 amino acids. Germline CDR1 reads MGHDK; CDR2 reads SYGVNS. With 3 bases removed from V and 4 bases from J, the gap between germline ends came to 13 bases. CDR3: CASSDRGRKYNEQFF. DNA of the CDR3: TGTGCCAGCAGTGATAGAGGGAGGAAATACAATGAGCAGTTCTTC.

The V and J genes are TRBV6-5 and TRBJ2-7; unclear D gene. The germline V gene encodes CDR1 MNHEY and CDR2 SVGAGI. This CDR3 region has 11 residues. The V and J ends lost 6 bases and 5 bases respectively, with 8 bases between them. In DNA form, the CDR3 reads TGTGCCAGCAGACATCTCGACGAGCAGTACTTC. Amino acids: CASRHLDEQYF.

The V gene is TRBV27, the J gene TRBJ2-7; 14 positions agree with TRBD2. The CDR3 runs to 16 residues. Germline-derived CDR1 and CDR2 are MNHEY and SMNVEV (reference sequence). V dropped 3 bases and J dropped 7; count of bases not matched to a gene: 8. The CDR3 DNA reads TGTGCCAGCAGTTTCCTGACTAGCGGGAGGGCGCGGGAGCAGTACTTC. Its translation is CASSFLTSGRAREQYF.

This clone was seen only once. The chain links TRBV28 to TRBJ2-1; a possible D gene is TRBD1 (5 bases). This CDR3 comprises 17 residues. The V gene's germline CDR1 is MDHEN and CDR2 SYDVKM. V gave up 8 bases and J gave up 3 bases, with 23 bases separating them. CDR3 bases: TGTGCCAGCTCTCCTTTTGGGGCCCCAATGATCTACAATGAGCAGTTCTTC. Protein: CASSPFGAPMIYNEQFF. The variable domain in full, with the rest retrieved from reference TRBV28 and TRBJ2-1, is DVKVTQSSRYLVKRTGEKVFLECVQDMDHENMFWYRQDPGLGLRLIYFSYDVKMKEKGDIPEGYSVSREKKERFSLILESASTNQTSMYLCASSPFGAPMIYNEQFFGPGTRLTVL.

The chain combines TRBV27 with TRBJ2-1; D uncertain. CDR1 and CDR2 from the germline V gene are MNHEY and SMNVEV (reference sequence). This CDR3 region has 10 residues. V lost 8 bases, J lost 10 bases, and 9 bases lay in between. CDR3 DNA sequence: TGTGCCAGCGGCGGCCCCGAGCAGTTCTTC. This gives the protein CASGGPEQFF.

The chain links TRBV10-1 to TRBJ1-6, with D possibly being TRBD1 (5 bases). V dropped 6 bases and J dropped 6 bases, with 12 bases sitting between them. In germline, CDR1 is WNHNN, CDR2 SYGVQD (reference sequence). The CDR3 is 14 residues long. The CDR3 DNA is TGCGCCAGCAGGGAGAACGACAGTAATTCACCCCTCCACTTT. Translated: CASRENDSNSPLHF.

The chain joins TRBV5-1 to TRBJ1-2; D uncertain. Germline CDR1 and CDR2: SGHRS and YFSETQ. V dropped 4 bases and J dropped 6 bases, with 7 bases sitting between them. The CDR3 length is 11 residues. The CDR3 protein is CASSRGNGYTF. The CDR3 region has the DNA TGCGCCAGCAGCCGAGGGAATGGCTACACCTTC.

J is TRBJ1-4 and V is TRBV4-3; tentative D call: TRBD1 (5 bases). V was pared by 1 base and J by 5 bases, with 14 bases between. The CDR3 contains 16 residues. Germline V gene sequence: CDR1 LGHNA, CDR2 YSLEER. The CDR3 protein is CASSQVYEGLNEKLFF. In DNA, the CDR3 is TGCGCCAGCAGCCAAGTGTACGAGGGACTGAATGAAAAACTGTTTTTT.

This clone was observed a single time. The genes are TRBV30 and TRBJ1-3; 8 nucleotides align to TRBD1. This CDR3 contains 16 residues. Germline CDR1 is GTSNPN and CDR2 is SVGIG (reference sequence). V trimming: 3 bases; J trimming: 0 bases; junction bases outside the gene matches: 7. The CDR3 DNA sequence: TGTGCCTGGAGCCCCGGGACAGGTTCCTCTGGAAACACCATATATTTT. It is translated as CAWSPGTGSSGNTIYF.